This T cell receptor (beta chain) was identified in a study of cytomegalovirus exposure and HLA in healthy donors. Overall study: Assignment to the Caucasian-associated ancestry cluster applied to approximately 79% of the approximately 390 genotyped donors. Study observations and caveats: The classifier reportedly diagnosed cytomegalovirus status with high specificity and sensitivity. Prior analysis indicated that the majority of TCR beta V segments exhibited productivity approximately 87% or approximately 30% of the time.

Whereas donors were nominally healthy upon sampling, unrecorded immune exposures were probable. This clone has a single count. Its antigen is unidentified. Researchers ran the PCR with 60 Vbeta and 13 Jbeta primers. Assay: immunoSEQ multiplex PCR; the TCRdb copy retains only in-frame clones and omits some. The repertoire holds approximately 44,000 clones, with around 87% as singletons. Input material: PBMCs. The TCR comes from a woman in her thirties or forties in good health and CMV-seropositive.

CDR3 sequence: CASRDRGDQPQHF. CDR3 nucleotide sequence: TGTGCCAGCAGAGACAGGGGAGATCAGCCCCAGCATTTT. The V gene is TRBV2, the J gene TRBJ1-5; 8 positions agree with TRBD1. The J segment lost 5 bases and the V segment lost 6 bases, leaving 3 bases of the junction unmatched. CDR1 SNHLY and CDR2 FYNNEI come from the germline V gene. The CDR3 extends over 13 amino acids.